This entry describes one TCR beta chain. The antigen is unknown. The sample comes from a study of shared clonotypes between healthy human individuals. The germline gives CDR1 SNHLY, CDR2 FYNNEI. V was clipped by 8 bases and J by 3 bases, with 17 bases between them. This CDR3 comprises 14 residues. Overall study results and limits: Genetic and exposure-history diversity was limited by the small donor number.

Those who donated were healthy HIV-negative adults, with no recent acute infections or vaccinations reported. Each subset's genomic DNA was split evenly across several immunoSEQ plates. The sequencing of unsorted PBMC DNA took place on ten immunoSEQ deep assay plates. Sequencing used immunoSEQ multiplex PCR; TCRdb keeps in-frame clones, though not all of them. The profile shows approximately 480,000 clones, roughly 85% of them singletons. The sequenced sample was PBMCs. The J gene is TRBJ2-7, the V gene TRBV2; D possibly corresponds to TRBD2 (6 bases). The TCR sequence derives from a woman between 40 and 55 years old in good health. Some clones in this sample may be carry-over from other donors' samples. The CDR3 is CASSLPLAFYEQYF. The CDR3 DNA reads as TGTGCCAGCTCGCTGCCGCTAGCGTTCTACGAGCAGTACTTC.